This TCR beta chain is from a study of T cells in Graves' hyperthyroidism and ophthalmopathy. The wider study: Initial diagnosis, before any treatment, was when peripheral blood was collected. Findings and limits, study-wide: The model's output predicted ophthalmopathy at a median of around 6.9 months prior to onset. Also found in blood were most expanded thyroid clonotypes above 0.001.

This clonotype was observed a few times. What it binds is unknown. Amplified TCR beta CDR3 regions came from RNA transcripts. The HTBI primer set was used in a first-round RT-PCR of the TCR CDR3. TCRdb called the multiplex PCR reads again in MiXCR, with one record for every CDR3 protein. Of 400,000 to 550,000 distinct CDR3 sequences listed, approximately 25% were seen once; the top ten hold approximately 10%. The CDR3 is made up of 14 amino acids. Per germline, CDR1 LNHNV and CDR2 YYDKDF (reference sequence). Trimming cost V 3 bases and J 5 bases; bases outside gene matches: 4. Patients having uncontrolled infection, another autoimmune disease, pregnancy or lactation were not included.

The clonotype was recovered from a woman aged 30 to 39 with Graves' ophthalmopathy. Input material: blood. The chain joins TRBV15 to TRBJ2-5, with 9 bases identical to TRBD2. The CDR3 here is CATSRDSGRETQYF. The DNA for the CDR3 is TGTGCCACCAGCAGGGACAGCGGGAGGGAGACCCAGTACTTC. Drawing the rest from reference TRBV15 and TRBJ2-5, the complete variable domain is DAMVIQNPRYQVTQFGKPVTLSCSQTLNHNVMYWYQQKSSQAPKLLFHYYDKDFNNEADTPDNFQSRRPNTSFCFLDIRSPGLGDTAMYLCATSRDSGRETQYFGPGTRLLVL.